The entry below gives a single T cell receptor (beta chain) sequence along with its context. Antigen unknown. This entry comes from a study of cytomegalovirus exposure and HLA in healthy donors. Whole-study context: From HLA-typed donors, an early data release held roughly 89 million unique TCRs. Broader study findings: Later work associated 16,951 TCR beta sequences with HLA alleles at 0.05 false discovery rate. The productive fraction for most TCR beta V segments was about 87% or about 30% in an earlier analysis.

Although they were nominally healthy when sampled, donors likely had unrecorded immune exposures. PCR was performed using 60 Vbeta and 13 Jbeta primers. Produced via immunoSEQ multiplex PCR; TCRdb's table is partial and in-frame only. Among roughly 160,000 clones listed, about 80% were seen once. This receptor was identified in a young man in good health and CMV-seronegative. Material for sequencing was PBMCs.

CDR3 nucleotide sequence: TGTGCCAGCAGCTTCCGACAGGGGGACACCGGGGAGCTGTTTTTT. It is translated as CASSFRQGDTGELFF. This chain uses TRBV11-3 with TRBJ2-2, with TRBD1 matching over 9 bases. In germline, CDR1 is SGHNT, CDR2 YENEEA. The V gene end was trimmed by 3 bases and the J gene end by 3 bases; junction bases not matched to a gene: 2. This CDR3 comprises 15 residues.